This T cell receptor (beta chain) was captured in a study of PD-1 blockade in classical Hodgkin lymphoma (dated by TCRdb to the early 2020s). For the study in its entirety: Nivolumab dosing was 3 mg/kg intravenously every 2 weeks, continuing until either disease progression or unacceptable toxicity. The study used CyTOF and TCR beta sequencing to define a peripheral blood immune signature of response to PD-1 blockade in classical Hodgkin lymphoma. Results and caveats for the whole study, not just this receptor: The study was limited to a single clinical trial cohort, and causes of repertoire differences, possibly disease activity or prior therapy, remained undefined. Diversity was lower in patients who began nivolumab less than 1 year after ASCT, so these patients were left out of later analyses to avoid confounding by immune reconstitution. Baseline diversity similar to that of newly diagnosed patients was observed in trial patients achieving complete response, whereas significantly lower diversity was observed in partial responders and progressors. Baseline TCR diversity was reported as lower in newly diagnosed patients than in healthy donors, and lower still in relapsed/refractory patients. CD4+ but not CD8+ TCR diversity rose significantly by C4D1 (p=0.0027 vs p=0.16), most apparent in complete responders (p=0.02).

The Qiagen DNeasy kit was used to extract genomic DNA from unsorted PBMCs and from the negatively selected CD4+ and CD8+ fractions. TCR beta CDR3 regions were amplified by immunoSEQ multiplex PCR using primers annealing to V and J segments. A synthetic immune receptor repertoire was used to minimize amplification bias, and any residual bias was removed computationally once sequencing was done. Regarding the original processing steps: Custom Python scripts were used to quantify repertoire diversity as the Shannon entropy index. Unsorted, CD4+ and CD8+ repertoires were examined separately, except in combined analyses, for which CD4+ and CD8+ sequences were merged in silico. A clone counted as expanded when the clone's frequency after treatment rose at least 2-fold relative to C1D1, and clones undetected at baseline were given a pseudocount of 0.5. Singleton clones were defined as clones with 0 or 1 copy at C1D1, and non-singleton clones were defined as clones with 2 or more copies. Clones expanded in unsorted samples were assigned a CD4+, CD8+ or unknown annotation through matching of protein sequences in sorted samples from the same patient. Wilcoxon tests on paired samples were used to test changes in diversity from C1D1 to C4D1. The table comes from immuneACCESS by way of TCRdb, which keeps in-frame sequences with V and J called. Part of the clones is missing from these tables; in studies checked, under half for an unresolved V gene and the rest for unknown reasons. V, J and clone size were drawn from that table, and D and trimming were deduced from the DNA. This sample is represented by 11,000 to 15,000 clones; roughly 80% of them were singletons. The top ten constitute 16% of the sample.

The time point label on this specimen signifies: cycle 4 day 1 (C4D1), after about 6 weeks of nivolumab. Every trial patient had relapsed following autologous stem cell transplantation, and prior brentuximab vedotin exposure was what differed among cohorts A, B and C. The trial cohort included 50 or so patients with relapsed/refractory classical Hodgkin lymphoma, and each patient had a best overall response of complete response, partial response or progressive disease. Trial patients were treated with single-agent nivolumab in the multi-cohort phase II CheckMate 205 trial. An independent review committee assessed best overall response by applying the 2007 International Working Group response criteria. Trial PBMCs were obtained immediately prior to nivolumab initiation (C1D1) and on therapy at cycle 2 day 1 and cycle 4 day 1. After peripheral blood was drawn into 8 mL Vacutainer Cell Preparation Tubes, PBMCs were isolated by centrifugation and then cryopreserved.

With regard to this clone: No antigen is known for it. No much larger clone is present one base from it, and per-base qualities are unavailable.

Taken from the germline V gene, the CDR1 and CDR2 loops are SNHLY and FYNNEI. Deletion took 7 bases off V and 4 bases off J, with a span of 7 bases between the germline ends. The CDR3 numbers 12 residues from cysteine through phenylalanine. Only the CDR3 portion is preserved as DNA: 36 bases, with reading frame beginning at the first base. The material was peripheral blood mononuclear cells (PBMCs), obtained before the fourth cycle of nivolumab. The rearrangement joined TRBV2 to TRBJ2-2; a tentative D call is TRBD1 (5 bases match). This clonotype was sampled from a human donor with classical Hodgkin lymphoma. The CDR3 loop reads CASTGLTGELFF. The nucleotide sequence is given as TGTGCCAGCACAGGGCTCACCGGGGAGCTGTTTTTT.